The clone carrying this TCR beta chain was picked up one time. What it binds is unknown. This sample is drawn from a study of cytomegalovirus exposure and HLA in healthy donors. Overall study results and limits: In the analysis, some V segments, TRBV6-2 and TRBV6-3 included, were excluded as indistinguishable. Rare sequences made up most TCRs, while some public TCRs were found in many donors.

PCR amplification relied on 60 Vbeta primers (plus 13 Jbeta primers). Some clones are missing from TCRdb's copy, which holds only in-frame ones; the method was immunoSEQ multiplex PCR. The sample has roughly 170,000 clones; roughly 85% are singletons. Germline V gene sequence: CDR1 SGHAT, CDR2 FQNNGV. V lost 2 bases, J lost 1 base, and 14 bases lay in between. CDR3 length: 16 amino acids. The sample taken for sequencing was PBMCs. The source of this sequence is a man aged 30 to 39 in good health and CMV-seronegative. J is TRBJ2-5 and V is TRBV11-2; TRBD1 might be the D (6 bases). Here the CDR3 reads CASSLWAGEIQETQYF. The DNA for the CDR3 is TGTGCCAGCAGCTTATGGGCAGGGGAAATCCAAGAGACCCAGTACTTC.